The rows below give T cell receptor beta chains drawn from one sample of a study of blood T cells in healthy people across ages. TCRdb re-called the 5' RACE reads with MiXCR, one entry per CDR3 protein. The table records about 780,000 distinct CDR3 sequences, about 42% of them present only once. The sequenced material came from blood. Source of these receptors: a man older than 75 in good health. Each CDR3 is given with its conserved first and last residue.

TRBJ2-3	TRBV5-1	CASSLDQGGADTRYF
TRBJ2-1	TRBV27	CANSFASGDNEQFF
NA	TRBV12-3/TRBV12-4	CASSFPRLYEQYF
TRBJ2-1	TRBV28	CASSSPLAQRVNEQFF
TRBJ2-5	TRBV15	CATSRDRTGVLETQYF
TRBJ2-5	TRBV5-1	CASSRNRGERSGETQYF
TRBJ1-5	TRBV7-2	CASSFRGGQPQHF
TRBJ2-7	TRBV12-3/TRBV12-4	CASRPSREREQYF
TRBJ2-5	TRBV2	CASKLVAGTDEQYF
NA	TRBV6-5	CASRFSDEQYF
TRBJ1-6	TRBV12-3/TRBV12-4	CASSLRTGDSPLHF
TRBJ2-3	TRBV18	CASSPPSLDTQYF
TRBJ2-1	TRBV27	CASSPLAGANNEQFF
TRBJ2-7	TRBV7-2	CASSSTGNGELYF
TRBJ2-7	TRBV5-1	CASSPRGSGGLISYEQYF
TRBJ1-6	TRBV9	CASSVAGKDSPPHF
TRBJ2-5	TRBV5-1	CAGLGTDQETQYF
TRBJ2-5	TRBV11-3	CASSLDYRGPETQYF
TRBJ2-3	TRBV7-3	CASSSGGRAKDTQYF
TRBJ2-2	TRBV25-1	CASSERDTGELFF
NA	TRBV18	CASSPPSREGYEQYF
TRBJ2-1	TRBV27	CASSLIGTGNGNEQFF
TRBJ2-1	TRBV11-3	CASSSRGGSEQFF
TRBJ2-7	TRBV20-1	CSARAQVAEQYF
TRBJ2-7	TRBV5-1	CASSYDGIYEQYF
TRBJ2-5	TRBV2	CASRRTFQETQYF
TRBJ2-4	TRBV5-5	CASSSLAGTGSNIQYF
TRBJ2-1	TRBV7-9	CASSLGLAGNYEQFF
TRBJ2-7	TRBV12-3/TRBV12-4	CASSPGLAGSGAYEQYF
TRBJ1-2	TRBV18	CASSPSTGNDGYTF
TRBJ2-7	TRBV28	CASSLAGPIDYEQYF
TRBJ2-1	TRBV28	CASSLITGLSSYSEQFF
TRBJ2-1	TRBV12-3/TRBV12-4	CASSRLTVPEQFF